This TCR beta chain comes out of a study of breast tumors, draining lymph nodes, adjacent tissues. Breast cancer patients provided tissue from their axillary draining lymph nodes. This clonotype was seen ten or more times. The CDR3 spans 14 residues. V was trimmed by 7 bases and J by 4 bases, leaving 17 bases between them. Germline assignment: CDR1 SGHRS and CDR2 YFSETQ. In TCRdb, the multiplex PCR reads were re-called with MiXCR into one record per CDR3 protein. The sample yields roughly 80,000 distinct CDR3 sequences, approximately 20% seen once. The TCR was taken from a female donor with breast cancer. Some clones in this sample may be carry-over from other donors' samples. The chain uses TRBV5-1 and TRBJ1-2; tentatively, D is TRBD1 (5 bases). Sequences were obtained from axillary lymph node tissue. CDR3 nucleotides: TGCGCCAGCCGCCACGACAGTTACTTCTATGGCTACACCTTC. Protein sequence: CASRHDSYFYGYTF.